The source of this TCR beta chain is a study of T cells after posttransplantation cyclophosphamide. Germline loops: CDR1 SGHTA, CDR2 FQGTGA. The CDR3 extends over 15 amino acids. V was clipped by 1 base and J by 6 bases; unmatched bases: 3. Produced via immunoSEQ multiplex PCR; TCRdb's table is partial and in-frame only. The sample has around 30,000 clones, roughly 90% seen once. The sample consisted of PBMCs. The receptor was isolated from a woman between 35 and 50 years old with a blood cancer, CMV-positive, and with a related stem cell donor. The chain joins TRBV7-3 to TRBJ2-1; TRBD2 matches at 10 bases. CDR3 residues: CASSLKAGGGNEQFF. CDR3 DNA sequence: TGTGCCAGCAGCTTAAAAGCGGGGGGGGGCAATGAGCAGTTCTTC.